This record covers a single T cell receptor (beta chain). What it binds is unknown. Sequencing was performed with immunoSEQ multiplex PCR; in TCRdb, only in-frame clones are kept and a portion is missing. The sample shows more than 95,000 clones, around 89% of them seen only once. Germline V gives CDR1 SGHRS, CDR2 YFSETQ. V was trimmed by 0 bases and J by 1 base, leaving 7 bases between them. This CDR3 is 14 amino acids long. This sample is drawn from a study of T cell responses to AZD1222 COVID-19 vaccine. Study-wide findings and caveats: An increase in Spike-specific TCR breadth and depth was observed after two AZD1222 doses. Baseline serostatus was positive in only a handful of AZD1222 recipients. Dominant at 160-218 and 743-854, vaccine-associated CD4 TCRs also spanned spike.

The gene calls are TRBV5-1 and TRBJ1-1; weak D call: TRBD1 (6 bases). The sequencing here drew on peripheral blood, taken on day 0 of AZD1222 vaccination. The clonotype originates from an adult in good health. As DNA, the CDR3 is TGCGCCAGCAGCTTGGGGACAGCGAACACTGAAGCTTTCTTT. Translating it yields CASSLGTANTEAFF.